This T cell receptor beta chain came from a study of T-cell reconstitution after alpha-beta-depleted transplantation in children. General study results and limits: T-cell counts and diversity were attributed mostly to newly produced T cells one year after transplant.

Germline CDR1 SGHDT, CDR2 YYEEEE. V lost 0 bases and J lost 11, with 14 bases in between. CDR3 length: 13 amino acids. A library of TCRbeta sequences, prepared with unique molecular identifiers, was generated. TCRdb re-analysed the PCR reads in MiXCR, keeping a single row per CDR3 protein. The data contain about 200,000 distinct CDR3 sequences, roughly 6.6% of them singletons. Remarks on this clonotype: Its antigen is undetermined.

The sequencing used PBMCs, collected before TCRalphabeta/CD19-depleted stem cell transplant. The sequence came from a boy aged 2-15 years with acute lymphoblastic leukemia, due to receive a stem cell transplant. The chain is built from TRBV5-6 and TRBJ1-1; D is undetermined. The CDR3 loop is CASSLEAERRAFF. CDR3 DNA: TGTGCCAGCAGCTTGGAAGCGGAGCGAAGGGCTTTCTTT. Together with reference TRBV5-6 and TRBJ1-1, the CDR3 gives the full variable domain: DAGVTQSPTHLIKTRGQQVTLRCSPKSGHDTVSWYQQALGQGPQFIFQYYEEEERQRGNFPDRFSGHQFPNYSSELNVNALLLGDSALYLCASSLEAERRAFFGQGTRLTVV.